The source of this TCR beta chain is a study of shared clonotypes between healthy human individuals. Findings and limits, study-wide: Since donors were few, the genetic and exposure-history diversity represented was limited.

The CDR3 has 15 amino acids. Germline CDR1 and CDR2: KGHSH and LQKENI. V lost 2 bases and J lost 3; bases outside the gene matches: 5. Sequencing was performed with immunoSEQ multiplex PCR; in TCRdb, only in-frame clones are kept and a portion is missing. The sample shows fewer than 1.8 million clones, around 98.5% of them seen only once. Notes on this clone: No antigen is known for it.

This TCR came from a man younger than 45 in good health. Sequencing was performed on naive CD4+ T cells sorted from blood. The subset is: CD45RA+ positively selected. The V call is TRBV18, the J call TRBJ1-2; 8 nucleotides agree with TRBD1. The CDR3: CASSPKAGGDYGYTF. CDR3 sequence (DNA): TGTGCCAGCTCACCAAAGGCAGGGGGCGACTATGGCTACACCTTC.